The clone carrying this TCR beta chain was counted many times. Its antigen is currently unknown. This entry comes from a study of T cells in Graves' hyperthyroidism and ophthalmopathy. TCR beta CDR3 regions were amplified from RNA. When the TCR CDR3 underwent first-round RT-PCR, the HTBI primer set was used. TCRdb reprocessed the multiplex PCR reads via MiXCR and lists one record per CDR3 protein. The sample lists 250,000 to 300,000 distinct CDR3 sequences; approximately 18% were seen once. Study-level results: From stable hyperthyroidism, ophthalmopathy was set apart by a 13 V-J model.

Exclusion of a patient resulted from uncontrolled infection, other autoimmune disease, pregnancy or lactation. V lost 3 bases, J lost 6 bases, and 15 bases lay in between. Germline CDR1 is SGHTA and CDR2 is FQGNSA. This CDR3 has 15 amino acids. This sequence was found in a man between 45 and 60 years old with Graves' ophthalmopathy. The rearrangement links TRBV7-2 to TRBJ2-1; D ambiguous. The sample taken for sequencing was blood. The CDR3 DNA is TGTGCCAGCAGCTTGTCCCCCCAATCCCCCAATGAGCAGTTCTTC. This gives the protein CASSLSPQSPNEQFF.